A single T cell receptor (beta chain) is shown here with its context. This clonotype has ten or more counts. Its target antigen remains unknown. No base-level quality is on record; no much larger clone is a single base apart. Counted from cysteine to phenylalanine, this CDR3 has 13 amino acids. Only the CDR3 portion is preserved as DNA: 39 bases, with reading frame beginning at the first base. The V end loses 6 bases and the J end loses 5 bases, and a stretch of 13 bases separates them. Every donor in the study was a healthy Caucasian. The sample is drawn from a study of identical twins (TCRdb year 2016). Regarding the study in general: To test whether fetal clonotypes persist, this study deep-sequenced TCR alpha and beta repertoires from monozygotic twins, from unrelated adults of various ages, and from cord blood. Replicate twin experiments were performed at different times using different library preparation protocols to rule out contamination.

The method behind the library was 5' RACE. The sequencer was an Illumina HiSeq 2000. Template switching added a universal primer binding site, and the final cDNA carried a unique molecular identifier that allowed TCR cDNA molecules to be counted accurately. Specific primers in the conserved constant-segment region were used to synthesize first-strand cDNA for TCR alpha and beta chains. To control for contamination, every cDNA library was double barcoded, receiving both a SMART-Mk sample barcode and Illumina barcodes. TruSeq adapter sequences, together with Illumina sample barcodes, were added in two successive PCR steps. Sequencing of the TCR alpha and beta cDNA libraries was done on the Illumina HiSeq platform using custom primers. For the original study's pipeline: MiGEC was used to process raw reads and extract unique molecular identifiers, and MiXCR was used to find CDR3 positions. For each individual, recombination models were inferred using an EM algorithm with the repgenHMM and IGoR tools. The analysis of shared clonotypes was done with the tcR package in R, with sharing normalized by the product of cloneset sizes. Out-of-frame nonproductive sequences were analyzed to study raw recombination free of thymic and clonal selection effects. The public reads were reprocessed in TCRdb via fastp at Q25 and MiXCR, keeping in-frame beta chains. Each CDR3 protein appears once, grouped with its most common genes and DNA. The V and J calls and clone size come from TCRdb's table, not from the authors' own analysis. The sample table shows some 1,700,000 distinct CDR3 sequences, and about 31% are seen once. Of the sample, 0.25% to 0.3% falls within the top ten clones.

Study-level results and caveats: Because the same donors could not be followed over many years, the conclusions relied on cross-sectional statistical analysis. Out-of-frame TCR alpha sequences shared between twins showed an excess of low generation-probability sequences compared with coincidental sharing between unrelated individuals. In monozygotic twins, recombination models systematically underestimated out-of-frame TCR alpha sharing, but the models matched the sharing seen between unrelated individuals. A weaker excess of twin sharing was found in beta out-of-frame sequences because the signal-to-noise ratio was lowered by fewer shared sequences. Zero-insertion analyses could be partly confounded by invariant T cells such as MAIT and iNKT, though diverse VJ usage argued against such confounding for most clonotypes. Fewer insertions were carried by abundant cord blood beta clonotypes; a weaker similar trend was observed in young adult naive repertoires, while no such trend was observed in memory repertoires.

Sequenced: cord blood. The V and J genes are TRBV12-3 or TRBV12-4 and TRBJ2-5; no D gene call is confident. This receptor was identified in a newborn girl in good health. The sequenced DNA is TGTGCCAGCAGCCTAACTCGGGCCGAGACCCAGTACTTC. It translates to CASSLTRAETQYF.